This T cell receptor beta chain was retrieved from a study of blood T cell repertoires in COVID-19. Assay: immunoSEQ multiplex PCR; the TCRdb copy retains only in-frame clones and omits some. The sample records some 71,000 clones, 70% to 90% being singletons. The receptor was isolated from a man aged 25 to 40 with acute or convalescent COVID-19. The sample consisted of peripheral blood.

CDR3 DNA sequence: TGTGCCAGCAGCGGACTAGCGGGAGGGATATACGAGCAGTACTTC. Translating gives CASSGLAGGIYEQYF. The rearrangement joins TRBV7-2 to TRBJ2-7, with 15 bases lining up with TRBD2. CDR3 length: 15 amino acids. Germline-derived CDR1 and CDR2 are SGHTA and FQGNSA. Trimming removed 5 bases from V and 4 bases from J; junction bases left unmatched: 3.